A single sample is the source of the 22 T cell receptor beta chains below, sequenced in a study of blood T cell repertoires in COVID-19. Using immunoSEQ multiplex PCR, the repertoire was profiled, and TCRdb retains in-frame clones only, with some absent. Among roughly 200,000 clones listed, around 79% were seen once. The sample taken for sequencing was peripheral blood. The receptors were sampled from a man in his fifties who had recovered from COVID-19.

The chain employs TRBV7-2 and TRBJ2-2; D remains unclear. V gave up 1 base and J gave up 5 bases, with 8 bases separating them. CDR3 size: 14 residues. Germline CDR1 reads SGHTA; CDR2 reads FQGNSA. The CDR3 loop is CASSLVVITGELFF. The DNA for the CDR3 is TGTGCCAGCAGCTTAGTCGTTATTACCGGGGAGCTGTTTTTT.

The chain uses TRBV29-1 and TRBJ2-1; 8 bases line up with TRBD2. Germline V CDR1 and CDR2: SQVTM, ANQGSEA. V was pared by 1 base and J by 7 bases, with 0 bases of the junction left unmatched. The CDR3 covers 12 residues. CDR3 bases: TGCAGCGTTGAAGCGGGAGGGAATGAGCAGTTCTTC. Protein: CSVEAGGNEQFF.

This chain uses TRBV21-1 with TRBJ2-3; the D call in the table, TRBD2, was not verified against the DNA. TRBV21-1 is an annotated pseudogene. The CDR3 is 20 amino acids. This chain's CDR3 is CASSRDLAGVSAVKLDTQYF. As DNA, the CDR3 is TGTGCCAGCAGCAGGGATCTAGCGGGAGTCTCGGCAGTAAAGTTAGATACGCAGTATTTT.

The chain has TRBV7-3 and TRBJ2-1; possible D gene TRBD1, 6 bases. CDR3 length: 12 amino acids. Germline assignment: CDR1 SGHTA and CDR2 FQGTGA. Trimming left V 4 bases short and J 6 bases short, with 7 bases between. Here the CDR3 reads CASSSDSNEQFF. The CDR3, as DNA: TGTGCCAGCAGCTCGGACAGCAATGAGCAGTTCTTC.

CDR3 sequence: CASSPIGTSGYNEQFF. DNA for the CDR3: TGTGCCAGCTCACCTATAGGGACTAGCGGGTACAATGAGCAGTTCTTC. The gene calls are TRBV18 and TRBJ2-1; 12 nucleotides agree with TRBD2. CDR1 and CDR2 (germline): KGHSH, LQKENI. Losses at the gene ends were 3 bases for V and 4 bases for J; bases not matched to a gene: 4. There are 16 residues in the CDR3.

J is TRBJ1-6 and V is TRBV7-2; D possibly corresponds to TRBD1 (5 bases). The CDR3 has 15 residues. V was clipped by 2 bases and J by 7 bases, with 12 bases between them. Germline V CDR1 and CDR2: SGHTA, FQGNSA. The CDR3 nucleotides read TGTGCCAGCAGCTTAATCTCCCAGGGCAATTCACCCCTCCACTTT. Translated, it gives CASSLISQGNSPLHF.

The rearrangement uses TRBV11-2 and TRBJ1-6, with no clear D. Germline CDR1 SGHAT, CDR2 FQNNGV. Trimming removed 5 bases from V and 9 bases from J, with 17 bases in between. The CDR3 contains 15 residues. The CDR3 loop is CASSAGWNSGSPLHF. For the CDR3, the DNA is TGTGCCAGCAGCGCGGGATGGAATTCGGGTTCACCCCTCCACTTT.

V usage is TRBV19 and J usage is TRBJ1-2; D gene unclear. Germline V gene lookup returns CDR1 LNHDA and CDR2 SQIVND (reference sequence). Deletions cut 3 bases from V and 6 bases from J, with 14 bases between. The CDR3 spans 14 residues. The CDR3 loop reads CASSISRSPNGYTF. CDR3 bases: TGTGCCAGTAGTATTTCCAGATCTCCCAATGGCTACACCTTC.

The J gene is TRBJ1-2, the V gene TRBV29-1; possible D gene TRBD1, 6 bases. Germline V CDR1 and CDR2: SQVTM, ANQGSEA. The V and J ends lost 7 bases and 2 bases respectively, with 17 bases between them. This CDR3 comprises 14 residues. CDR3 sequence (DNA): TGCAGCGCCCGGTTGGGGGGGGGCAACTATGGCTACACCTTC. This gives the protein CSARLGGGNYGYTF.

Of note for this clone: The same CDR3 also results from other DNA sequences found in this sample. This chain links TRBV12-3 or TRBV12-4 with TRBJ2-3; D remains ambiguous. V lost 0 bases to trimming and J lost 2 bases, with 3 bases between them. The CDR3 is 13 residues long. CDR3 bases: TGTGCCAGCAGTTTAGCAGCCACAGATACGCAGTATTTT. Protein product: CASSLAATDTQYF.

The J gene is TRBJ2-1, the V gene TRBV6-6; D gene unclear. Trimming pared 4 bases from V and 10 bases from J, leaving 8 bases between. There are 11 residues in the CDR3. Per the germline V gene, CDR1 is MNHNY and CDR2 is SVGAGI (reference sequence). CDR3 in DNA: TGTGCCAGCAGTTTTTACTCAGAGCAGTTCTTC. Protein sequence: CASSFYSEQFF.

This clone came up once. CDR3 nucleotide sequence: TGTGCCACCAGTGATGGTACTACTAGCGGGAGATTGGATGAGCAGTTCTTC. It specifies CATSDGTTSGRLDEQFF. The chain carries TRBV24-1 and TRBJ2-1; 11 bases are shared with TRBD2. The J segment lost 8 bases and the V segment lost 3 bases, leaving 11 bases of the junction unmatched. From germline, CDR1 is KGHDR and CDR2 SFDVKD. The CDR3 has 17 residues.

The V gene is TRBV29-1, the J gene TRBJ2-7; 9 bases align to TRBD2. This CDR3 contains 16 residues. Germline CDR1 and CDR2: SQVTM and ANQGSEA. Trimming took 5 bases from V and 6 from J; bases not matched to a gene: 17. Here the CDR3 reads CSVLGLGAGGPFEQYF. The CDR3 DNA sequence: TGCAGCGTTCTAGGGTTAGGGGCGGGAGGGCCATTCGAGCAGTACTTC.

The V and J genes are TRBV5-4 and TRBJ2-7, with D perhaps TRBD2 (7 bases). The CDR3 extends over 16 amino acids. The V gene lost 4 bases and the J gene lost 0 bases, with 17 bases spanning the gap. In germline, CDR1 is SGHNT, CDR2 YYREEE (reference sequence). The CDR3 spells CASSPRGGVSSYEQYF. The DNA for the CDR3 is TGTGCCAGCAGCCCCCGAGGGGGGGTTAGCTCCTACGAGCAGTACTTC.

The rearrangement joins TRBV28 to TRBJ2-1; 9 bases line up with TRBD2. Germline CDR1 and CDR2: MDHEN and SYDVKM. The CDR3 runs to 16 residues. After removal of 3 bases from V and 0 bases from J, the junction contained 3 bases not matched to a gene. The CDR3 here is CASSFHSGSSYNEQFF. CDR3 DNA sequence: TGTGCCAGCAGTTTTCATAGCGGGAGCTCCTACAATGAGCAGTTCTTC. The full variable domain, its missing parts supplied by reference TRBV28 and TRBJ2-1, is DVKVTQSSRYLVKRTGEKVFLECVQDMDHENMFWYRQDPGLGLRLIYFSYDVKMKEKGDIPEGYSVSREKKERFSLILESASTNQTSMYLCASSFHSGSSYNEQFFGPGTRLTVL.

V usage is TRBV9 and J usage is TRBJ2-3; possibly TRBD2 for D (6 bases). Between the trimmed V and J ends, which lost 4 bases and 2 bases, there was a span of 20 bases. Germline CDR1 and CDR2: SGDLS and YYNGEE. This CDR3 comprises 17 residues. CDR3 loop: CASSPPPGAPNTDTQYF. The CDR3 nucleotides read TGTGCCAGCAGCCCACCTCCGGGAGCCCCTAACACAGATACGCAGTATTTT.

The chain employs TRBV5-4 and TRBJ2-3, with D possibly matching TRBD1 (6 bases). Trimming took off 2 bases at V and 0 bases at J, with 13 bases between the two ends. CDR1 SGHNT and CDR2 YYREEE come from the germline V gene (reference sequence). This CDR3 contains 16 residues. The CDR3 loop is CASSFYRESSTDTQYF. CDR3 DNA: TGTGCCAGCAGCTTTTACAGGGAATCCAGCACAGATACGCAGTATTTT. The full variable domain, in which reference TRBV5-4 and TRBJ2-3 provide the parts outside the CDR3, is ETGVTQSPTHLIKTRGQQVTLRCSSQSGHNTVSWYQQALGQGPQFIFQYYREEENGRGNFPPRFSGLQFPNYSSELNVNALELDDSALYLCASSFYRESSTDTQYFGPGTRLTVL.

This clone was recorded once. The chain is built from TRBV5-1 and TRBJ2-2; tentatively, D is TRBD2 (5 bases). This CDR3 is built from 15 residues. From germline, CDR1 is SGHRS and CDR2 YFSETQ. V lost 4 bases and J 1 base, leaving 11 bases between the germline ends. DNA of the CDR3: TGCGCCAGCAGCGTCGGAGGAGAGAACACCGGGGAGCTGTTTTTT. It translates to CASSVGGENTGELFF.

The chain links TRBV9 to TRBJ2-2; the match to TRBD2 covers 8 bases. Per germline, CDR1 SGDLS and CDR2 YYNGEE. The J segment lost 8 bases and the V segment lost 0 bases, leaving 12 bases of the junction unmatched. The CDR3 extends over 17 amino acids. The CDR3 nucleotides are TGTGCCAGCAGCGTAGGAAATGCGGGAGGAATAATGGGGGAGCTGTTTTTT. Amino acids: CASSVGNAGGIMGELFF.

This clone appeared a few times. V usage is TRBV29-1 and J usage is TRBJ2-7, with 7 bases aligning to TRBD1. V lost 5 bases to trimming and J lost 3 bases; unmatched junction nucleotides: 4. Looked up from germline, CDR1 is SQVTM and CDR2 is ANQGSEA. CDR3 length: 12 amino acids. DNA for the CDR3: TGCAGCGTTAGGACAGGACTCTACGAGCAGTACTTC. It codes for CSVRTGLYEQYF.

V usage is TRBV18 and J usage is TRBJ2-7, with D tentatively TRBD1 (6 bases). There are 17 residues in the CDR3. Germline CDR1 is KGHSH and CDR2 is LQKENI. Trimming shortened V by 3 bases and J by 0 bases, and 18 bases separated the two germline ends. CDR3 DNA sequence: TGTGCCAGCTCACCCAACAGAGTGGGACAAGGCTCCTACGAGCAGTACTTC. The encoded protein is CASSPNRVGQGSYEQYF. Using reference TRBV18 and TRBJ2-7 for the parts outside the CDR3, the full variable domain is NAGVMQNPRHLVRRRGQEARLRCSPMKGHSHVYWYRQLPEEGLKFMVYLQKENIIDESGMPKERFSAEFPKEGPSILRIQQVVRGDSAAYFCASSPNRVGQGSYEQYFGPGTRLTVT.

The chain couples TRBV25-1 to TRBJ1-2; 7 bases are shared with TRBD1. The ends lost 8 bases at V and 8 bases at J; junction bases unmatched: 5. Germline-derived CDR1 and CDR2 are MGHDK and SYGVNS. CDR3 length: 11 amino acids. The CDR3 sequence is CASGDSPGYTF. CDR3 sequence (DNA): TGTGCCAGCGGGGACAGTCCGGGCTACACCTTC.